What follows describes a single T cell receptor (beta chain). Germline-derived CDR1 and CDR2 are LGHNA and YNFKEQ. J lost 4 bases, V lost 1 base, and 10 bases had no gene match. The CDR3 extends over 17 amino acids. Original handling: Estimation of nucleated cell counts relied on the amplification of reference gene primers. The repertoire was sequenced with immunoSEQ multiplex PCR; TCRdb's copy has only in-frame clones and lacks some. V and J calls plus clone size are reproduced from that table; the DNA served to infer D and trimming. The sample includes some 140,000 clones, about 76% of them seen just once. The sample is drawn from a study of blood T cell repertoires in COVID-19.

Sequenced input: peripheral blood. This chain joins TRBV4-2 and TRBJ2-7; 10 bases fit TRBD2. The TCR comes from a man older than 75 with acute or convalescent COVID-19. CDR3 bases: TGTGCCAGCAGCCAAGCTATGAGCGGGGGGGCAGGGTACGAGCAGTACTTC. It specifies CASSQAMSGGAGYEQYF.